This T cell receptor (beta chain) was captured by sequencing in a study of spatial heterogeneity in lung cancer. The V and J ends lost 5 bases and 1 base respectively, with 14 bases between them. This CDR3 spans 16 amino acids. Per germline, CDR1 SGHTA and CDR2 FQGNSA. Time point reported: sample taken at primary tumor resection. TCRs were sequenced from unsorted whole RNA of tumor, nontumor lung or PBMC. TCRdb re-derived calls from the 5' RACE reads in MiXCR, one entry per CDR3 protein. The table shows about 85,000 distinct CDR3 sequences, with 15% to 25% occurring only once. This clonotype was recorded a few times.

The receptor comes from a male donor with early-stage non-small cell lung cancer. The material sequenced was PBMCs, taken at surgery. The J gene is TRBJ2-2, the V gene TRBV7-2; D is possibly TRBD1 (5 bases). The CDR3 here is CASSPLGRENTGELFF. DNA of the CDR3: TGTGCCAGCAGCCCATTAGGCAGGGAGAACACCGGGGAGCTGTTTTTT.